Here is one T cell receptor (beta chain) with its context. These data are taken from a study of blood T cell repertoires in COVID-19. Turning to the study itself: Material from acute and convalescent COVID-19 was sourced from the United States, Italy and Spain.

Original data processing: From reference gene primer amplification, estimates of nucleated cell counts were derived. Sequenced by immunoSEQ multiplex PCR; TCRdb stores in-frame clones only, minus some. D and trimming come from the DNA, and the V and J calls and clone size come from that table. The sample comprises approximately 97,000 clones, about 86% of which are singletons, and about 19% rests with the top ten. V shed 0 bases, J shed 11 bases, and the junction held 14 bases outside the gene matches. The germline V gene has CDR1 SNHLY and CDR2 FYNNEI. CDR3 length: 16 amino acids. Source material: peripheral blood. J is TRBJ1-1 and V is TRBV2; TRBD1 agrees at 8 bases. The source is a woman older than 75 with acute or convalescent COVID-19. CDR3 region: CASSEALPDRGGGAFF. The CDR3 bases are TGTGCCAGCAGTGAAGCGCTTCCTGACAGGGGAGGAGGTGCTTTCTTT.